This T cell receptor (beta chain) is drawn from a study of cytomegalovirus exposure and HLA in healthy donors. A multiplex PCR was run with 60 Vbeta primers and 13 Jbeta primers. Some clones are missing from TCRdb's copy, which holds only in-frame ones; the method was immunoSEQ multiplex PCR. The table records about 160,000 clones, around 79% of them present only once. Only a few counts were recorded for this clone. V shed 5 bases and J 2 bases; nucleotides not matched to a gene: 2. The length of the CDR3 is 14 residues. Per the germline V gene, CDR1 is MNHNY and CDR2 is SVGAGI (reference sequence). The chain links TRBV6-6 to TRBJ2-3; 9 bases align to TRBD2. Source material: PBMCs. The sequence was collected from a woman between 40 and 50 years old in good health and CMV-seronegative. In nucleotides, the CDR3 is TGTGCCAGCAGTCCTAGCGGGGTCACAGATACGCAGTATTTT. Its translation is CASSPSGVTDTQYF.